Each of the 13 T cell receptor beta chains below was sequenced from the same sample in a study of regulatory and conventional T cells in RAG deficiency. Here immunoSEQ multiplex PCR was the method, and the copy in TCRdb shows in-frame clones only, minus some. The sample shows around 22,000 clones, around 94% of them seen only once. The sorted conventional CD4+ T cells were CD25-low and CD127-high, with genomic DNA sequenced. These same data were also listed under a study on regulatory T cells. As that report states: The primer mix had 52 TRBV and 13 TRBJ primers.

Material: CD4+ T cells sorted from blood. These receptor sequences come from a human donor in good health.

CDR3 bases: TGTGCCAGCAGTGCGGCGGTCTATGGCTACACCTTC. It yields the protein CASSAAVYGYTF. The rearrangement uses TRBV28 and TRBJ1-2; D uncertain. Per the germline V gene, CDR1 is MDHEN and CDR2 is SYDVKM. The CDR3 length is 12 residues. Trimming stripped 5 bases from V and 4 bases from J, with 8 bases between.

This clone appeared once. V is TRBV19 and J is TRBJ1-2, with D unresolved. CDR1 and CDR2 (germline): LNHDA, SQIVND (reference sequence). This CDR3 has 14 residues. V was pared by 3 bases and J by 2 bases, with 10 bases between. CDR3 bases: TGTGCCAGTAGTATGGGCAGAGAAAACTATGGCTACACCTTC. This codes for CASSMGRENYGYTF.

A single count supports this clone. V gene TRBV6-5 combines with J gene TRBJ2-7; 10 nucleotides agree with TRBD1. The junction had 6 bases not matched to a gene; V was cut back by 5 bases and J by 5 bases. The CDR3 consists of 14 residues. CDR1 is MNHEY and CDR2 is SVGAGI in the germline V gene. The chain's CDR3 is CASSPGTGVNEQYF. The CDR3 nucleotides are TGTGCCAGCAGTCCGGGGACAGGGGTGAACGAGCAGTACTTC.

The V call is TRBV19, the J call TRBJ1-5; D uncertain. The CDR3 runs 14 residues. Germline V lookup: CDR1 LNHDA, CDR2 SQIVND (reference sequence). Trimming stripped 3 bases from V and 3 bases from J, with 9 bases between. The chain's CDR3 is CASSIRGDNQPQHF. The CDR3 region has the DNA TGTGCCAGTAGTATCAGAGGTGACAATCAGCCCCAGCATTTT. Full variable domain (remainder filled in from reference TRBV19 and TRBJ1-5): DGGITQSPKYLFRKEGQNVTLSCEQNLNHDAMYWYRQDPGQGLRLIYYSQIVNDFQKGDIAEGYSVSREKKESFPLTVTSAQKNPTAFYLCASSIRGDNQPQHFGDGTRLSIL.

For the CDR3, the DNA is TGTGCCAGCAGAGTCTCCGGGACAAGCACCGGGGAGCTGTTTTTT. Translation: CASRVSGTSTGELFF. The chain uses TRBV7-9 and TRBJ2-2, with a possible D match to TRBD1 (6 bases). Trimming pared 6 bases from V and 4 bases from J, leaving 15 bases between. Germline assignment: CDR1 SEHNR and CDR2 FQNEAQ (reference sequence). The CDR3 totals 15 residues.

CDR3 in amino acids: CASSDRVGYEQYF. CDR3 nucleotides: TGTGCCAGCAGTGACAGGGTCGGATACGAGCAGTACTTC. This chain joins TRBV6-1 and TRBJ2-7, with D possibly TRBD1 on 5 matching bases. The length of the CDR3 is 13 residues. CDR1 is MNHNS, CDR2 SASEGT, per germline. V shed 3 bases and J shed 4 bases, with 10 bases lying between them.

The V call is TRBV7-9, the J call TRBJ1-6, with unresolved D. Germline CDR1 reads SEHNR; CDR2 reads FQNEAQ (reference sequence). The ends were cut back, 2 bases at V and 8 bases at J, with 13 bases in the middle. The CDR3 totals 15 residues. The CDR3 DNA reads TGTGCCAGCAGCTTATTAGTGGCTCGGGATTCACCCCTCCACTTT. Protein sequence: CASSLLVARDSPLHF.

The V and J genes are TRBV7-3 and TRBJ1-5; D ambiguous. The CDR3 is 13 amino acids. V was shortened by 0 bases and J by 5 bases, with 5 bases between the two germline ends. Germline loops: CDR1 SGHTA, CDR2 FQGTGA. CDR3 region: CASSLTLDQPQHF. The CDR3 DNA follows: TGTGCCAGCAGCTTAACGTTGGATCAGCCCCAGCATTTT.

CDR3 bases: TGTGCCAGCAGCGCCGGGTCGAACACTGAAGCTTTCTTT. It translates to CASSAGSNTEAFF. The chain combines TRBV11-3 with TRBJ1-1; D gene ambiguous. V was cut by 5 bases and J by 1 base, with 8 bases left in between. This CDR3 contains 13 residues. Germline V lookup: CDR1 SGHNT, CDR2 YENEEA.

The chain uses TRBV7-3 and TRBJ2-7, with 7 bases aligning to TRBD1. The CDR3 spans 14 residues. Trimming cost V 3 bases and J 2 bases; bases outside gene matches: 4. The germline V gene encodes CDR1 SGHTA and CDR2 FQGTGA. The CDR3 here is CASSLGTAPYEQYF. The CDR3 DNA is TGTGCCAGCAGCTTGGGGACAGCTCCCTACGAGCAGTACTTC. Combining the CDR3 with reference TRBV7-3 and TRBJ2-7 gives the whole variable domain GAGVSQTPSNKVTEKGKYVELRCDPISGHTALYWYRQSLGQGPEFLIYFQGTGAADDSGLPNDRFFAVRPEGSVSTLKIQRTERGDSAVYLCASSLGTAPYEQYFGPGTRLTVT.

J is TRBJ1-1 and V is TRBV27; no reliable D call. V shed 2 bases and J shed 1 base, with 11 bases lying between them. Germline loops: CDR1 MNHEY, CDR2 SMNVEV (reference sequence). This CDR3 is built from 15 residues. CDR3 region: CASSLTPPENTEAFF. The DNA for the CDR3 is TGTGCCAGCAGTTTAACGCCCCCCGAGAACACTGAAGCTTTCTTT.

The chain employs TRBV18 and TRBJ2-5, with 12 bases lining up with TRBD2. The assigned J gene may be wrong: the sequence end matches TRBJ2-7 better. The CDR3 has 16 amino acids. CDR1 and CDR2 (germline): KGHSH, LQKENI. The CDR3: CASSPPGLAGKYEQYF. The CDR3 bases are TGTGCCAGCTCACCACCCGGACTAGCGGGAAAGTACGAGCAGTACTTC.

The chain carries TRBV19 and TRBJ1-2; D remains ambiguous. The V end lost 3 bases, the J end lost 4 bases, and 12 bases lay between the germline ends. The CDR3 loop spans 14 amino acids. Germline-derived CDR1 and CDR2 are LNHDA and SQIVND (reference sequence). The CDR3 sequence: CASSINAATYGYTF. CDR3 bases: TGTGCCAGTAGTATCAACGCAGCAACCTATGGCTACACCTTC.